These 29 T cell receptor beta chains were all obtained from the same sample, sequenced in a study of blood T cell repertoires in COVID-19. The assay was immunoSEQ multiplex PCR, and TCRdb's table has in-frame clones only and misses some. Of about 160,000 clones in the sample, approximately 95% were seen once. Sequencing was done on a sample of peripheral blood. Every receptor here comes from a woman aged 60-75 years with COVID-19, enrolled during active disease.

The chain joins TRBV4-3 to TRBJ1-2; D is perhaps TRBD1 (6 bases). V was pared by 0 bases and J by 2 bases, with 16 bases between. CDR1 and CDR2 (germline): LGHNA, YSLEER. This CDR3 spans 17 amino acids. CDR3 in DNA: TGCGCCAGCAGCCAAGACCCCACGCGGACAGCCAACTATGGCTACACCTTC. Protein product: CASSQDPTRTANYGYTF.

V gene TRBV7-2 combines with J gene TRBJ2-1; the D is unclear. V dropped 0 bases and J dropped 6 bases, with 12 bases sitting between them. The CDR3 length is 15 residues. The V gene's germline CDR1 is SGHTA and CDR2 FQGNSA. DNA of the CDR3: TGTGCCAGCAGCTTAGCTGGTCAGGCGTTCAATGAGCAGTTCTTC. Protein: CASSLAGQAFNEQFF.

In this sample, this clone turned up once. The J gene is TRBJ2-1, the V gene TRBV11-2, with 12 bases fitting TRBD2. Per the germline V gene, CDR1 is SGHAT and CDR2 is FQNNGV. The CDR3 is 15 amino acids. V gave up 0 bases and J gave up 7 bases; unmatched junction bases: 1. CDR3 sequence reads: CASSLEGTSGNEQFF. CDR3 DNA: TGTGCCAGCAGCTTAGAGGGGACTAGCGGGAATGAGCAGTTCTTC.

The rearrangement uses TRBV11-2 and TRBJ1-1, with D unresolved. Between the trimmed V and J ends, which lost 5 bases and 13 bases, there was a span of 20 bases. Germline CDR1 SGHAT, CDR2 FQNNGV. The CDR3 consists of 13 residues. CDR3 nucleotides: TGTGCCAGCAGCCCCGGAAAGGACTCGAAGGTTTTCTTT. This translates into CASSPGKDSKVFF.

The chain recombines TRBV14 with TRBJ2-5; D is undetermined. The germline V gene has CDR1 SGHDN and CDR2 FVKESK. The CDR3 is 12 residues long. The V end was cut by 3 bases, the J end by 4 bases, with 6 bases between. The CDR3 sequence is CASSQRVETQYF. The CDR3 DNA reads TGTGCCAGCAGCCAGCGCGTAGAGACCCAGTACTTC.

The chain combines TRBV19 with TRBJ1-1; D is possibly TRBD1 (6 bases). Germline V lookup: CDR1 LNHDA, CDR2 SQIVND (reference sequence). V dropped 3 bases and J dropped 8 bases, with 10 bases sitting between them. The CDR3 has 12 residues. The CDR3 region has the DNA TGTGCCAGTAGTATTGGGGGCGCGGAAGCTTTCTTT. Amino acid sequence: CASSIGGAEAFF.

The chain has TRBV19 and TRBJ1-2; TRBD1 is a possible D gene (5 bases). CDR1 and CDR2 (germline): LNHDA, SQIVND (reference sequence). The germline V and J ends were trimmed by 5 bases and 4 bases, with 14 bases remaining between them. The CDR3 has 14 amino acids. The chain's CDR3 is CASSVRDSGYGYTF. DNA of the CDR3: TGTGCCAGTAGTGTCCGGGACTCGGGCTATGGCTACACCTTC.

The chain carries TRBV6-5 and TRBJ2-7; TRBD1 matches at 7 bases. CDR1 MNHEY and CDR2 SVGAGI come from the germline V gene. This CDR3 contains 13 residues. With V trimmed by 8 bases and J by 5 bases, 9 bases remained unmatched. CDR3 sequence reads: CASRTGRGHEQYF. The CDR3 region has the DNA TGTGCCAGCCGGACAGGTCGAGGGCACGAGCAGTACTTC.

V is TRBV29-1 and J is TRBJ1-4; D possibly corresponds to TRBD1 (6 bases). Germline loops: CDR1 SQVTM, CDR2 ANQGSEA. V was pared by 6 bases and J by 8 bases, with 16 bases between. The CDR3 is 13 residues long. The CDR3 bases are TGCAGCGTCATCACAGGGTATGGGGAAAAACTGTTTTTT. This sequence encodes CSVITGYGEKLFF.

The chain employs TRBV29-1 and TRBJ2-3, with 8 positions matching TRBD2. Germline V gene lookup returns CDR1 SQVTM and CDR2 ANQGSEA. The CDR3 covers 14 residues. J lost 2 bases, V lost 4 bases, and 5 bases had no gene match. The CDR3 DNA is TGCAGCGTTGTTCGCGGGGGGATCACAGATACGCAGTATTTT. Translated, it gives CSVVRGGITDTQYF.

The genes are TRBV7-9 and TRBJ2-5; D perhaps matches TRBD2 (6 bases). Germline CDR1 reads SEHNR; CDR2 reads FQNEAQ (reference sequence). The CDR3 has 12 amino acids. Trimming removed 6 bases at V and 7 bases at J, with 12 bases between. For the CDR3, the DNA is TGTGCCAGCAGTCTGACTAGGAGGACCCAGTACTTC. Amino acid sequence: CASSLTRRTQYF.

This sequence joins TRBV4-1 and TRBJ2-4, with a weak D call TRBD2 (5 bases). Germline V gene sequence: CDR1 MGHRA, CDR2 YSYEKL. The CDR3 contains 18 residues. Trimming took 4 bases from V and 0 from J, leaving 19 bases between them. CDR3 coding DNA: TGCGCCAGCAGCCCCGGAGCGGTGAAAGGATTAGCCAAAAACATTCAGTACTTC. It yields the protein CASSPGAVKGLAKNIQYF.

The V gene is TRBV7-6, the J gene TRBJ2-5; D might be TRBD2 (6 bases). This CDR3 has 16 amino acids. Trimming shortened V by 3 bases and J by 5 bases, and 19 bases separated the two germline ends. CDR1 is SGHVS and CDR2 is FNYEAQ in the germline V gene. CDR3 sequence reads: CASSFRGSPRQETQYF. The CDR3 bases are TGTGCCAGCAGCTTCCGGGGGTCACCGCGGCAGGAGACCCAGTACTTC.

The chain links TRBV5-1 to TRBJ2-1; 7 nucleotides line up with TRBD1. Germline loops: CDR1 SGHRS, CDR2 YFSETQ. V gave up 0 bases and J gave up 5 bases; unmatched junction bases: 5. The CDR3 has 15 amino acids. CDR3 coding DNA: TGCGCCAGCAGCTTGGAACAGGGGACACACAATGAGCAGTTCTTC. Translated: CASSLEQGTHNEQFF.

The J gene is TRBJ1-1, the V gene TRBV27, with 8 nucleotides matching TRBD1. Germline assignment: CDR1 MNHEY and CDR2 SMNVEV (reference sequence). With V trimmed by 5 bases and J by 4 bases, 6 bases remained unmatched. This CDR3 has 14 amino acids. The CDR3 nucleotides are TGTGCCAGCAGTACCCGGACAGGGAGCACTGAAGCTTTCTTT. Translation gives CASSTRTGSTEAFF.

The CDR3 is CASSVATRQGMNSPLHF. For the CDR3, the DNA is TGTGCCAGCAGCGTAGCTACCCGACAGGGGATGAATTCACCCCTCCACTTT. The chain combines TRBV9 with TRBJ1-6, with 8 bases aligning to TRBD1. From germline, CDR1 is SGDLS and CDR2 YYNGEE. There are 17 residues in the CDR3. V was clipped by 0 bases and J by 7 bases; unmatched bases: 9.

The chain combines TRBV11-3 with TRBJ2-1; 7 bases agree with TRBD1. This CDR3 is 18 amino acids long. Germline V gene sequence: CDR1 SGHNT, CDR2 YENEEA. The V segment lost 2 bases and the J segment 5 bases; nucleotides outside the gene matches: 15. The CDR3 DNA is TGTGCCAGCAGCTTATCCTCTACCGGGACAGTAGCAGACAATGAGCAGTTCTTC. Protein product: CASSLSSTGTVADNEQFF.

V and J are TRBV5-8 and TRBJ1-3; D gene ambiguous. This CDR3 is built from 14 residues. Germline CDR1 SGHTS, CDR2 YDEGEE. The V end was cut by 2 bases, the J end by 4 bases, with 10 bases between. In nucleotides, the CDR3 is TGTGCCAGCAGCTTACGCGGAGGGGGAAACACCATATATTTT. It encodes CASSLRGGGNTIYF.

The rearrangement joins TRBV24-1 to TRBJ1-4, with a possible D match to TRBD1 (6 bases). This CDR3 spans 21 amino acids. Germline V gene data show CDR1 as KGHDR and CDR2 as SFDVKD. V gave up 9 bases and J gave up 1 base, with 32 bases separating them. The CDR3 loop is CATRRGGPRLMPRQTNEKLFF. CDR3 sequence (DNA): TGTGCCACCCGAAGGGGGGGACCTAGACTAATGCCCCGGCAAACTAATGAAAAACTGTTTTTT.

This clone was picked up a small number of times. The chain uses TRBV30 and TRBJ1-2, with D unresolved. CDR1 is GTSNPN, CDR2 SVGIG, per germline (reference sequence). The V and J ends lost 4 bases and 5 bases respectively, with 11 bases between them. This CDR3 has 12 amino acids. The CDR3 nucleotides read TGTGCCTGGACGGGGAGGTGGTATGGCTACACCTTC. Translation: CAWTGRWYGYTF.

This clone has only one observation. The chain recombines TRBV6-1 with TRBJ2-3; TRBD2 agrees at 8 bases. The CDR3 sequence is 17 residues long. V lost 0 bases, J lost 1 base, and 6 bases stayed unmatched. Germline V CDR1 and CDR2: MNHNS, SASEGT. The CDR3 nucleotides read TGTGCCAGCAGTGAAGCGCTTGGTAGCGGGGGCACAGATACGCAGTATTTT. This translates into CASSEALGSGGTDTQYF.

The CDR3 DNA reads TGTGCCAGTAGCCGCAGGGGGCCGGGGTATGGCTACACCTTC. The encoded protein is CASSRRGPGYGYTF. The chain joins TRBV19 to TRBJ1-2, with 8 bases lining up with TRBD1. There are 14 residues in the CDR3. Per germline, CDR1 LNHDA and CDR2 SQIVND (reference sequence). V lost 6 bases, J lost 5 bases, and 8 bases stayed unmatched.

The V gene is TRBV11-2, the J gene TRBJ1-3; 7 bases are shared with TRBD1. Germline V gene sequence: CDR1 SGHAT, CDR2 FQNNGV. V lost 5 bases, J lost 1 base, and 5 bases stayed unmatched. The CDR3 length is 15 residues. CDR3: CASSRQGNSGNTIYF. Written as DNA, the CDR3 is TGTGCCAGCAGCCGACAGGGTAATTCTGGAAACACCATATATTTT.

The CDR3 bases are TGTGCCAGCTCACCACGGCAGGGGACTAATGAAAAACTGTTTTTT. Translating gives CASSPRQGTNEKLFF. The chain uses TRBV18 and TRBJ1-4, with D possibly matching TRBD1 (6 bases). The germline V and J ends were trimmed by 1 base and 2 bases, with 8 bases remaining between them. Germline V gene lookup returns CDR1 KGHSH and CDR2 LQKENI. There are 15 residues in the CDR3.

The V gene is TRBV7-4, the J gene TRBJ1-2; no clear D gene. The germline V gene encodes CDR1 SGHVT and CDR2 SQSDAQ. This CDR3 is 12 amino acids long. The germline V and J ends were trimmed by 6 bases and 2 bases, with 7 bases remaining between them. The CDR3 loop is CASRRGNYGYTF. CDR3 coding DNA: TGTGCCAGCAGGCGCGGGAACTATGGCTACACCTTC.

The V and J genes are TRBV19 and TRBJ2-1, with TRBD1 as a possible D gene (6 bases). CDR3 length equals 14 residues. The germline gives CDR1 LNHDA, CDR2 SQIVND (reference sequence). Deletions cut 2 bases from V and 14 bases from J, with 19 bases between. CDR3 bases: TGTGCCAGTAGTATAACATCAACAGGGCCGAGTAAGTTCTTC. Translation gives CASSITSTGPSKFF.

A single count supports this clone. V is TRBV7-2 and J is TRBJ1-1; D is possibly TRBD1 (5 bases). In germline, CDR1 is SGHTA, CDR2 FQGNSA. This CDR3 has 15 residues. The germline V and J ends were trimmed by 7 bases and 4 bases, with 19 bases remaining between them. The CDR3 reads CASTYAQGLSTEAFF. CDR3 coding DNA: TGTGCCAGCACCTACGCTCAGGGTCTGAGCACTGAAGCTTTCTTT.

The gene calls are TRBV5-4 and TRBJ1-1; 10 bases are a match to TRBD1. This CDR3 spans 15 amino acids. V lost 4 bases and J lost 2; bases outside the gene matches: 5. Germline assignment: CDR1 SGHNT and CDR2 YYREEE (reference sequence). CDR3: CASSRQGAGNTEAFF. The CDR3 bases are TGTGCCAGCAGCCGACAGGGGGCGGGTAACACTGAAGCTTTCTTT.

The genes are TRBV7-2 and TRBJ1-2; D is undetermined. Between the trimmed V and J ends, which lost 6 bases and 0 bases, there was a span of 11 bases. This CDR3 is 14 amino acids long. Germline CDR1 is SGHTA and CDR2 is FQGNSA. The CDR3 DNA sequence: TGTGCCAGCAGTTACGACTCGACTAACTATGGCTACACCTTC. It codes for CASSYDSTNYGYTF.